Presented here are 8 T cell receptor beta chains from one specimen sequenced in a study of CD4 and CD8 cells across lung adenocarcinoma regions. TCRdb called the PCR reads again in MiXCR, with one record for every CDR3 protein. Of 9,500 to 15,000 distinct CDR3 sequences in the sample, around half were seen once. Material for sequencing was CD8+ T cells from the margin of a lung tumor. Receptors were obtained from a female donor with lung adenocarcinoma. The CD4 and CD8 labels of this study may be unreliable.

Comment on this clonotype: Sequence at one end of the junction differs from germline and may be a read error. The J gene is TRBJ2-6, the V gene TRBV10-1; D perhaps matches TRBD2 (6 bases). CDR3 size: 17 residues. Germline V gene sequence: CDR1 WNHNN, CDR2 SYGVQD (reference sequence). The CDR3 nucleotides are TGCGCCAGCAGTGGAGGGACTGCACTTCCTTGCTCCAACGTCCTGTACTTC. Protein: CASSGGTALPCSNVLYF.

This sequence joins TRBV5-1 and TRBJ2-5; 7 positions match TRBD2. The closer fit of TRBJ2-1 to the DNA end suggests the J call may be wrong. From germline, CDR1 is SGHRS and CDR2 YFSETQ. CDR3 length: 12 residues. The DNA of the CDR3 is TGCGCCAGCAGCTTGGGGGACTACGAGCAGTTCTTC. Residues: CASSLGDYEQFF.

This clonotype has only a few counts. The rearrangement links TRBV6-1 to TRBJ2-1; D possibly corresponds to TRBD2 (5 bases). The J call may not be correct, given that the DNA end is closer to TRBJ2-7. This CDR3 has 12 residues. The germline V gene has CDR1 MNHNS and CDR2 SASEGT. CDR3: CASRDFSYEQYF. In nucleotides, the CDR3 is TGTGCCAGCAGGGACTTCTCCTACGAGCAGTACTTC.

The sample holds many counts of this clonotype. The chain uses TRBV6-5 and TRBJ2-7; D is possibly TRBD1 (6 bases). This CDR3 region has 15 residues. V dropped 0 bases and J dropped 2 bases, with 11 bases sitting between them. Germline V gives CDR1 MNHEY, CDR2 SVGAGI. In DNA, the CDR3 is TGTGCCAGCAGTTACTCGTCAGGGGCGGCCTACGAGCAGTACTTC. It translates to CASSYSSGAAYEQYF.

For this clonotype: At one boundary the junction diverges from the germline segment, which might be a read error. The chain joins TRBV6-1 to TRBJ2-3, with D unresolved. Germline V gene sequence: CDR1 MNHNS, CDR2 SASEGT. This CDR3 comprises 14 residues. In nucleotides, the CDR3 is TGTGCCAGCATTGAGGCTGCGAACACAGAGACGCAGTATTTT. Translating gives CASIEAANTETQYF.

This clonotype was seen many times. J is TRBJ2-7 and V is TRBV12-3 or TRBV12-4; no firm D call. Trimming pared 3 bases from V and 1 base from J, leaving 7 bases between. The CDR3 loop spans 13 amino acids. CDR3 bases: TGTGCCAGCAGTTTTGGCGGTTCCTACGAGCAGTACTTC. Encoded protein: CASSFGGSYEQYF.

The gene calls are TRBV7-2 and TRBJ2-1; the match to TRBD2 covers 8 bases. Losses at the gene ends were 2 bases for V and 12 bases for J; bases not matched to a gene: 6. The germline gives CDR1 SGHTA, CDR2 FQGNSA. The CDR3 covers 13 residues. CDR3 in amino acids: CASSLTGGEAQFF. DNA for the CDR3: TGTGCCAGCAGCTTAACGGGGGGGGAGGCGCAGTTCTTC.

In this sample, this clonotype turned up a few times. The V and J genes are TRBV4-1 and TRBJ2-1, with 8 bases identical to TRBD2. The closer fit of TRBJ2-7 to the DNA end suggests the J call may be wrong. Germline V gene data show CDR1 as MGHRA and CDR2 as YSYEKL. The CDR3 has 17 residues. In nucleotides, the CDR3 is TGCGCCAGCAGCCAGGAGAGAAGGACTAGCAATGCGCGCGAGCAGTACTTC. It yields the protein CASSQERRTSNAREQYF.